The sequence of this T cell receptor (beta chain) was determined in a study of siplizumab effects on memory and regulatory T cells. Profiled with immunoSEQ multiplex PCR; TCRdb holds only in-frame clones, not every one. The data show more than 85,000 clones, with 70% to 90% seen just once and 15% held by the top ten. The CDR3 is 11 amino acids. Trimming took 5 bases from V and 3 from J, leaving 4 bases between them. CDR1 is SNHLY and CDR2 is FYNNEI in the germline V gene. This rearrangement joins TRBV2 to TRBJ2-5; D gene ambiguous. The sequencing input was CD4+ T cells sorted from blood. The receptor's source is a human donor in good health. The CDR3 DNA is TGTGCCAGCAGTCCGAAAGAGACCCAGTACTTC. This translates into CASSPKETQYF.